This T cell receptor (beta chain) was obtained from a study of blood T cell repertoires in COVID-19. The overall study: Samples of COVID-19 (acute and convalescent) were obtained from the United States, Italy and Spain. Sample material is recorded as cDNA or gDNA derived from T cells, B-cell-depleted T cells, or PBMCs.

Methods used by the authors: It was from reference gene primer amplification that nucleated cell counts were estimated. Sequencing was performed with immunoSEQ multiplex PCR; in TCRdb, only in-frame clones are kept and a portion is missing. V and J calls plus clone size are reproduced from that table; the DNA served to infer D and trimming. The sample lists under 60,000 clones; roughly 82% were seen once. This CDR3 contains 18 residues. Germline trimming cut 2 bases from V and 7 bases from J; bases unmatched to any gene: 16. From germline, CDR1 is ENHRY and CDR2 SYGVKD. The source is a man between 35 and 55 years old with acute or convalescent COVID-19. The chain is built from TRBV10-3 and TRBJ2-7; 11 nucleotides match TRBD2. Sequenced input: peripheral blood. The CDR3 loop is CAISEGLAGGPASDEQYF. For the CDR3, the DNA is TGTGCCATCAGTGAGGGTCTAGCGGGGGGCCCCGCCTCGGATGAGCAGTACTTC.